The subject of this entry is one T cell receptor (beta chain). Antigen: not known. This sample was included in a study of a mutant IDH1 vaccine in newly diagnosed glioma. The study's findings and limits: There seemed to be no relation between pseudoprogression and changes in top peripheral T cell clonotypes.

Sequencing used immunoSEQ multiplex PCR; TCRdb keeps in-frame clones, though not all of them. The profile shows about 68,000 clones, roughly 78% of them singletons. There are 13 residues in the CDR3. Deletions cut 4 bases from V and 4 bases from J, with 11 bases between. Germline assignment: CDR1 SQVTM and CDR2 ANQGSEA. Time point meaning: baseline, week 1 (first vaccination visit). Treatment described: pre-vaccination baseline after standard-of-care therapy. The sample here was PBMCs, taken from a glioma patient treated with radiotherapy, temozolomide or both. This clonotype originated in a man aged 50-60 years with glioma. The chain employs TRBV29-1 and TRBJ1-5; possibly TRBD1 for D (6 bases). The CDR3 protein is CSVAQGGNQPQHF. CDR3 sequence (DNA): TGCAGCGTTGCCCAAGGGGGTAATCAGCCCCAGCATTTT.